This is a list of T cell receptor beta chains from one sample in a study of PD-L1 blockade in urothelial cancer. The table came from immunoSEQ multiplex PCR; TCRdb's copy has only in-frame clones and leaves some out. This sample has about 130,000 clones, with 86% found just once. The source material was PBMCs, sampled around atezolizumab (anti-PD-L1) treatment. Receptors were obtained from a man aged 50 or older with urothelial cancer. Both conserved end residues are part of each CDR3. D genes are given only for firm matches. The listing skips clone size in some rows; elsewhere it reads once, few, many or a size class.

v_gene	j_gene	len	d_gene	abundance	CDR3aa	CDR3nt
TRBV10-2	TRBJ2-1	14	TRBD2	-	CASSVGGGYNEQFF	TGCGCCAGCAGTGTTGGCGGGGGGTACAATGAGCAGTTCTTC
TRBV6-6	TRBJ2-1	13	-	-	CASHPSAGGEQFF	TGTGCCAGCCATCCCTCGGCGGGTGGTGAGCAGTTCTTC
TRBV4-1	TRBJ2-2	17	-	once	CASSQEGQGIFPGELFF	TGCGCCAGCAGCCAAGAAGGGCAGGGGATATTTCCCGGGGAGCTGTTTTTT
TRBV7-2	TRBJ2-1	12	-	-	CASSLSRNEQFF	TGTGCCAGCAGCCTTTCTAGGAATGAGCAGTTCTTC
TRBV29-1	TRBJ1-6	13	-	-	CSVGGVRGSPLHF	TGCAGCGTTGGGGGGGTACGGGGTTCACCCCTCCACTTT
TRBV28	TRBJ1-5	14	-	-	CASSLAGGRAPQHF	TGTGCCAGCAGTTTAGCCGGGGGTCGCGCGCCCCAGCATTTT
TRBV7-9	TRBJ1-4	15	-	-	CASSTQRGSGEKLFF	TGTGCCAGCAGCACCCAAAGGGGTAGCGGTGAAAAACTGTTTTTT
TRBV10-3	TRBJ2-7	16	TRBD2	-	CAISESGLAGAYEQYF	TGTGCCATCAGTGAGTCAGGACTAGCGGGGGCCTACGAGCAGTACTTC
TRBV28	TRBJ1-5	15	TRBD1	-	CASSFGRGSNQPQHF	TGTGCCAGCAGTTTTGGCAGGGGGAGCAATCAGCCCCAGCATTTT
TRBV5-6	TRBJ1-1	12	TRBD1	-	CASSLAGGADFF	TGTGCCAGCAGCTTGGCAGGGGGCGCAGATTTCTTT
TRBV27	TRBJ1-5	15	-	medium-sized	CASSLTGNSNQPQHF	TGTGCCAGCAGTTTAACAGGTAATAGCAATCAGCCCCAGCATTTT
TRBV6-5	TRBJ1-5	14	-	-	CASSSQGSGQPQHF	TGTGCCAGCAGTTCACAGGGATCAGGGCAGCCCCAGCATTTT
TRBV7-2	TRBJ2-7	15	TRBD1	-	CASRGHRGLPYEQYF	TGTGCCAGCAGAGGGCACAGGGGGCTTCCGTACGAGCAGTACTTC
TRBV19	TRBJ2-1	15	-	-	CASSIEAGLYNEQFF	TGTGCCAGTAGTATAGAGGCAGGGCTTTACAATGAGCAGTTCTTC
TRBV7-2	TRBJ1-3	16	TRBD1	once	CASSSGQAHSGNTIYF	TGTGCCAGCAGCTCTGGACAGGCGCACTCTGGAAACACCATATATTTT
TRBV7-8	TRBJ2-7	17	TRBD2	-	CASSLFKTSGFSYEQYF	TGTGCCAGCAGCTTATTCAAGACTAGCGGGTTTTCCTACGAGCAGTACTTC
TRBV18	TRBJ2-3	14	-	-	CASSPTPSTDTQYF	TGTGCCAGCTCACCAACTCCTAGCACAGATACGCAGTATTTT
TRBV6-1	TRBJ1-1	13	TRBD1	-	CASWGQLNTEAFF	TGTGCCAGCTGGGGACAGTTGAACACTGAAGCTTTCTTT
TRBV10-3	TRBJ1-2	15	TRBD1	-	CAISGSTGPVGGYTF	TGTGCCATCAGTGGGTCGACAGGGCCCGTGGGTGGCTACACCTTC
TRBV28	TRBJ1-2	13	-	once	CASSSNRHYGYTF	TGTGCCAGCAGTTCGAACAGGCACTATGGCTACACCTTC
TRBV4-1	TRBJ1-2	16	TRBD1	-	CASSGTGGPVSYGYTF	TGCGCCAGCAGCGGGACAGGGGGTCCCGTTAGCTATGGCTACACCTTC
TRBV30	TRBJ1-2	10	TRBD1	-	CAWGTGSYTF	TGTGCCTGGGGGACAGGGAGCTACACCTTC
TRBV9	TRBJ2-5	15	TRBD2	-	CASGRGLAGVETQYF	TGTGCCAGCGGGCGGGGACTAGCGGGAGTAGAGACCCAGTACTTC
TRBV7-3	TRBJ2-1	14	-	-	CASSLRGSVNEQFF	TGTGCCAGCAGCTTAAGAGGGTCTGTCAATGAGCAGTTCTTC